Shown below are 31 T cell receptor beta chains from a single sample sequenced in a study of human T cells and chemical hapten exposure. In TCRdb, the 5' RACE reads were re-called with MiXCR into one record per CDR3 protein. The sample carries 120,000 to 150,000 distinct CDR3 sequences, roughly 4.1% recorded once. The template was total RNA from unfractionated whole blood. These receptor sequences come from a female donor in good health.

Ten or more counts support this clonotype. Here the CDR3 DNA reads TGCAGTGCTAGAAGCGGGGGGGGCACAGATACGCAGTATTTT. Its translation: CSARSGGGTDTQYF. The genes are TRBV20-1 and TRBJ2-3, with 10 bases matching TRBD2. The CDR3 sequence is 14 residues long. Germline assignment: CDR1 DFQATT and CDR2 SNEGSKA (reference sequence). J was trimmed by 1 base and V by 2 bases; bases with no gene match: 0.

This clonotype was detected only a few times. The chain uses TRBV4-3 and TRBJ1-5; 10 bases fit TRBD1. This CDR3 has 15 amino acids. Germline CDR1 reads LGHNA; CDR2 reads YSLEER. V shed 3 bases, J shed 3 bases, and the junction held 2 bases outside the gene matches. The CDR3, as DNA: TGCGCCAGCAGCCAGGGGACAGGGGACAATCAGCCCCAGCATTTT. It encodes CASSQGTGDNQPQHF.

This clonotype was seen repeatedly, ten times or more. This sequence joins TRBV5-8 and TRBJ1-5; TRBD1 matches 7 bases. The V and J ends lost 4 bases and 0 bases, in that order; junction bases with no gene match: 7. This CDR3 region has 16 residues. CDR1 and CDR2 from the germline V gene are SGHTS and YDEGEE. CDR3 DNA: TGTGCCAGCAGCCGGGGGACAGTGAATAGCAATCAGCCCCAGCATTTT. Residues: CASSRGTVNSNQPQHF. Based on the CDR3 plus reference TRBV5-8 and TRBJ1-5, the full variable domain is EAGVTQSPTHLIKTRGQQATLRCSPISGHTSVYWYQQALGLGLQFLLWYDEGEERNRGNFPPRFSGRQFPNYSSELNVNALELEDSALYLCASSRGTVNSNQPQHFGDGTRLSIL.

This clonotype was seen many times. The chain has TRBV12-3 or TRBV12-4 and TRBJ2-5, with 9 nucleotides matching TRBD1. This CDR3 comprises 17 residues. V lost 6 bases and J lost 1; bases outside the gene matches: 12. As DNA, the CDR3 is TGTGCCAGCAGACATGACAGGGGGTCGGTCATCCAAGAGACCCAGTACTTC. Translation gives CASRHDRGSVIQETQYF.

This clonotype showed up many times. The chain joins TRBV7-9 to TRBJ2-3; TRBD2 is a possible D gene (6 bases). Germline CDR1 SEHNR, CDR2 FQNEAQ (reference sequence). With 7 bases removed from V and 0 bases from J, the gap between germline ends came to 17 bases. The CDR3 spans 16 residues. In DNA, the CDR3 is TGTGCCAGCACCCGCAGCCGGGGGTGGAGCACAGATACGCAGTATTTT. Its translation: CASTRSRGWSTDTQYF. Filled out from reference TRBV7-9 and TRBJ2-3, the complete variable domain reads DTGVSQNPRHKITKRGQNVTFRCDPISEHNRLYWYRQTLGQGPEFLTYFQNEAQLEKSRLLSDRFSAERPKGSFSTLEIQRTEQGDSAMYLCASTRSRGWSTDTQYFGPGTRLTVL.

In its sample, this clonotype was seen many times. The chain is built from TRBV13 and TRBJ2-1; D is possibly TRBD2 (5 bases). With 0 bases removed from V and 7 bases from J, the gap between germline ends came to 13 bases. The V gene's germline CDR1 is PRHDT and CDR2 FYEKMQ (reference sequence). The length of the CDR3 is 15 residues. This chain's CDR3 is CASSLGRGSGNEQFF. The CDR3 coding sequence is TGTGCCAGCAGCTTAGGCCGAGGTTCGGGGAATGAGCAGTTCTTC.

This clonotype showed up many times. The V gene is TRBV5-5, the J gene TRBJ1-2; 9 bases are shared with TRBD1. V trimming: 3 bases; J trimming: 5 bases; junction bases outside the gene matches: 8. Germline assignment: CDR1 SGHKS and CDR2 YYEKEE (reference sequence). The CDR3 length is 15 residues. This CDR3 reads CASSSTGTGKYGYTF. CDR3 nucleotides: TGTGCCAGCAGCTCAACGGGGACAGGGAAATATGGCTACACCTTC.

This clonotype was counted many times. The chain joins TRBV6-1 to TRBJ1-2; D is uncertain. V dropped 0 bases and J dropped 1 base, with 9 bases sitting between them. This CDR3 comprises 15 residues. Per germline, CDR1 MNHNS and CDR2 SASEGT. The CDR3 sequence: CASSEALVGNYGYTF. Here the CDR3 DNA reads TGTGCCAGCAGTGAAGCGCTGGTCGGTAACTATGGCTACACCTTC.

This clonotype was recorded at least ten times. The chain uses TRBV6-1 and TRBJ1-1; a weak D match, TRBD1 (5 bases). V was cut by 0 bases and J by 0 bases, with 8 bases left in between. The CDR3 is 15 residues long. Germline CDR1 is MNHNS and CDR2 is SASEGT. CDR3 sequence (DNA): TGTGCCAGCAGTGAAGCGGGGGGAGTGAACACTGAAGCTTTCTTT. Amino acid sequence: CASSEAGGVNTEAFF.

The chain employs TRBV14 and TRBJ2-2; tentatively, D is TRBD1 (6 bases). Trimming pared 4 bases from V and 6 bases from J, leaving 18 bases between. This CDR3 contains 16 residues. Germline V gene data show CDR1 as SGHDN and CDR2 as FVKESK. The CDR3 reads CASSRDMGARAGELFF. CDR3 sequence (DNA): TGTGCCAGCAGCCGGGATATGGGGGCGCGTGCCGGGGAGCTGTTTTTT.

Ten or more counts support this clonotype. The chain recombines TRBV7-9 with TRBJ1-2; possible D gene TRBD1, 6 bases. The CDR3 is 15 amino acids. The germline V and J ends were trimmed by 3 bases and 2 bases, with 13 bases remaining between them. Germline V CDR1 and CDR2: SEHNR, FQNEAQ (reference sequence). This chain's CDR3 is CASSFSGTINYGYTF. As DNA, the CDR3 is TGTGCCAGCAGCTTCTCCGGGACAATAAACTATGGCTACACCTTC.

The table lists this clonotype with many counts. This sequence joins TRBV28 and TRBJ1-4; TRBD1 is a possible D gene (5 bases). Trimming shortened V by 6 bases and J by 8 bases, and 13 bases separated the two germline ends. The CDR3 has 13 residues. Germline CDR1 is MDHEN and CDR2 is SYDVKM. The CDR3, as DNA: TGTGCCAGCAGCCGGCAGGGTGGGGAAAAACTGTTTTTT. Protein product: CASSRQGGEKLFF.

This clonotype was seen repeatedly, ten times or more. CDR3 coding DNA: TGTGCCAGCAGTCCCCGGGACAGGGACACCGGGGAGCTGTTTTTT. Its translation is CASSPRDRDTGELFF. The V and J genes are TRBV28 and TRBJ2-2; 9 nucleotides line up with TRBD1. The CDR3 is 15 residues long. V was pared by 5 bases and J by 3 bases, with 4 bases of the junction left unmatched. CDR1 is MDHEN and CDR2 is SYDVKM in the germline V gene.

This clonotype was picked up many times. The gene calls are TRBV11-2 and TRBJ1-2; no reliable D call. V lost 1 base and J 2 bases, leaving 11 bases between the germline ends. Germline CDR1 SGHAT, CDR2 FQNNGV. The CDR3 contains 15 residues. CDR3 sequence (DNA): TGTGCCAGCAGCTTAGGCGGGGAAGGGAACTATGGCTACACCTTC. Its protein product is CASSLGGEGNYGYTF. Full variable domain (missing parts from reference TRBV11-2 and TRBJ1-2): EAGVAQSPRYKIIEKRQSVAFWCNPISGHATLYWYQQILGQGPKLLIQFQNNGVVDDSQLPKDRFSAERLKGVDSTLKIQPAKLEDSAVYLCASSLGGEGNYGYTFGSGTRLTVV.

This clonotype was seen ten or more times. The chain couples TRBV12-3 or TRBV12-4 to TRBJ1-2; D is perhaps TRBD1 (6 bases). V lost 4 bases and J lost 5, with 11 bases in between. This CDR3 has 13 residues. The CDR3 sequence is CASSSPGQYGYTF. CDR3 bases: TGTGCCAGCAGTTCCCCCGGACAGTATGGCTACACCTTC.

This clonotype was seen a few times. The chain joins TRBV6-2 or TRBV6-3 to TRBJ1-1, with D tentatively TRBD1 (5 bases). The germline V gene has CDR1 MNHEY and CDR2 SVGEGT. The ends were cut back, 6 bases at V and 0 bases at J, with 11 bases in the middle. This CDR3 comprises 14 residues. The CDR3 bases are TGTGCCAGCAGACGTGACAGACTGAACACTGAAGCTTTCTTT. Translation: CASRRDRLNTEAFF.

V is TRBV6-1 and J is TRBJ1-1; no definite D call. The germline CDR1 and CDR2 sequences are MNHNS and SASEGT. This CDR3 comprises 12 residues. Trimming stripped 4 bases from V and 6 bases from J, with 9 bases between. CDR3 DNA sequence: TGTGCCAGCAGTGTATGGATCTCTGAAGCTTTCTTT. Encoded protein: CASSVWISEAFF.

This clonotype was counted ten times or more. The chain carries TRBV7-2 and TRBJ2-1; 8 positions agree with TRBD2. The CDR3 totals 15 residues. Germline assignment: CDR1 SGHTA and CDR2 FQGNSA. Trimming at V came to 3 bases and at J to 8 bases, leaving 9 bases not matched to a gene. The CDR3 is CASSFGGAAFYEQFF. The CDR3 DNA is TGTGCCAGCAGCTTCGGGGGGGCTGCTTTCTATGAGCAGTTCTTC.

The chain couples TRBV4-2 to TRBJ1-1, with 8 nucleotides matching TRBD1. The CDR3 runs 15 residues. Germline V gene lookup returns CDR1 LGHNA and CDR2 YNFKEQ. J was trimmed by 3 bases and V by 2 bases; bases with no gene match: 5. The CDR3 loop is CASSQNRGADTEAFF. Here the CDR3 DNA reads TGTGCCAGCAGCCAAAACAGGGGGGCGGACACTGAAGCTTTCTTT.

This clonotype was seen a handful of times. The J gene is TRBJ1-2, the V gene TRBV12-3 or TRBV12-4; 8 nucleotides agree with TRBD1. The CDR3 has 14 amino acids. J was trimmed by 4 bases and V by 5 bases; bases with no gene match: 6. Here the CDR3 reads CASSADRVTYGYTF. DNA for the CDR3: TGTGCCAGCAGTGCGGACAGGGTTACCTATGGCTACACCTTC.

This clonotype appeared many times. The CDR3 is CASSPRILRRTPYGYTF. Written as DNA, the CDR3 is TGTGCCAGCAGCCCCCGCATCCTAAGGCGAACGCCCTATGGCTACACCTTC. The V call is TRBV7-9, the J call TRBJ1-2; D is undetermined. This CDR3 contains 17 residues. Trimming removed 5 bases at V and 4 bases at J, with 23 bases between. The germline V gene encodes CDR1 SEHNR and CDR2 FQNEAQ (reference sequence).

This clonotype was seen at least ten times. V and J are TRBV2 and TRBJ2-7, with D perhaps TRBD2 (5 bases). Germline CDR1 is SNHLY and CDR2 is FYNNEI. The V gene lost 5 bases and the J gene lost 0 bases, with 11 bases spanning the gap. This CDR3 has 14 residues. CDR3 amino acids: CASSPLGSSYEQYF. DNA for the CDR3: TGTGCCAGCAGTCCATTAGGGAGCTCCTACGAGCAGTACTTC.

The chain links TRBV25-1 to TRBJ2-7, with a possible D match to TRBD1 (6 bases). This CDR3 comprises 15 residues. V lost 2 bases and J 6 bases, leaving 17 bases between the germline ends. Germline values: CDR1 MGHDK, CDR2 SYGVNS. The CDR3 coding sequence is TGTGCCAGCAGTGAACCGGGACACAACCTGGGCGAGCAGTACTTC. Its protein product is CASSEPGHNLGEQYF.

This clonotype appeared many times. J is TRBJ1-5 and V is TRBV14; no clear D gene. The CDR3 has 17 residues. Trimming removed 4 bases from V and 2 bases from J, with 18 bases in between. Germline values: CDR1 SGHDN, CDR2 FVKESK. The CDR3 protein is CASSPGSYGEGNQPQHF. In nucleotides, the CDR3 is TGTGCCAGCAGCCCCGGGTCTTACGGGGAAGGCAATCAGCCCCAGCATTTT.

This clonotype was detected ten times or more. The CDR3: CSVGGTEGTDTQYF. The CDR3 DNA sequence: TGCAGCGTGGGGGGCACGGAGGGAACAGATACGCAGTATTTT. The genes are TRBV29-1 and TRBJ2-3, with D perhaps being TRBD1 or TRBD2 (6 bases each). With 6 bases removed from V and 3 bases from J, the gap between germline ends came to 16 bases. The CDR3 runs 14 residues. Looked up from germline, CDR1 is SQVTM and CDR2 is ANQGSEA.

This clonotype has a count of ten or more. The V gene is TRBV5-5, the J gene TRBJ2-5; the D gene is possibly TRBD2 (7 bases). Germline CDR1 reads SGHKS; CDR2 reads YYEKEE (reference sequence). Trimming stripped 3 bases from V and 1 base from J, with 13 bases between. This CDR3 has 15 residues. The CDR3 reads CASSWGGALQETQYF. The CDR3 bases are TGTGCCAGCAGCTGGGGGGGGGCCCTCCAAGAGACCCAGTACTTC.

Many counts were recorded for this clonotype. V is TRBV28 and J is TRBJ1-2; a weak D match, TRBD1 (6 bases). CDR3 length: 17 amino acids. V lost 2 bases, J lost 6 bases, and 22 bases lay in between. CDR1 and CDR2 (germline): MDHEN, SYDVKM. The CDR3 sequence: CASSLETGPSRSDGYTF. CDR3 nucleotides: TGTGCCAGCAGTTTAGAAACAGGGCCCTCCCGAAGTGATGGCTACACCTTC.

This clonotype was picked up many times. V is TRBV11-2 and J is TRBJ2-3; TRBD2 is a possible D gene (6 bases). The germline gives CDR1 SGHAT, CDR2 FQNNGV. V gave up 3 bases and J gave up 0 bases, with 13 bases separating them. This CDR3 is 16 amino acids long. The CDR3 loop is CASSLMWGLSTDTQYF. CDR3 DNA sequence: TGTGCCAGCAGCTTGATGTGGGGACTTAGCACAGATACGCAGTATTTT.

V and J are TRBV5-1 and TRBJ2-1; D is unresolved. The CDR3 extends over 12 amino acids. CDR1 SGHRS and CDR2 YFSETQ come from the germline V gene. Trimming removed 1 base from V and 9 bases from J, with 8 bases in between. The CDR3 coding sequence is TGCGCCAGCAGCTTGTGGGCAAGTGAGCAGTTCTTC. Protein: CASSLWASEQFF.

This clonotype was seen at least ten times. The rearrangement joins TRBV27 to TRBJ2-7; 10 bases fit TRBD2. J lost 3 bases, V lost 4 bases, and 9 bases had no gene match. CDR1 and CDR2 (germline): MNHEY, SMNVEV (reference sequence). The CDR3 covers 16 residues. The CDR3, as DNA: TGTGCCAGCAGTTCTCGAGCGGGGGGGCTAGGCTACGAGCAGTACTTC. Translating it yields CASSSRAGGLGYEQYF.

This clonotype showed up many times. This rearrangement joins TRBV27 to TRBJ2-7, with unresolved D. CDR3 size: 13 residues. Germline-derived CDR1 and CDR2 are MNHEY and SMNVEV (reference sequence). V lost 9 bases and J 0 bases, leaving 12 bases between the germline ends. As DNA, the CDR3 is TGTGCCAGATGCGTCCATCTCTCCTACGAGCAGTACTTC. Protein: CARCVHLSYEQYF.